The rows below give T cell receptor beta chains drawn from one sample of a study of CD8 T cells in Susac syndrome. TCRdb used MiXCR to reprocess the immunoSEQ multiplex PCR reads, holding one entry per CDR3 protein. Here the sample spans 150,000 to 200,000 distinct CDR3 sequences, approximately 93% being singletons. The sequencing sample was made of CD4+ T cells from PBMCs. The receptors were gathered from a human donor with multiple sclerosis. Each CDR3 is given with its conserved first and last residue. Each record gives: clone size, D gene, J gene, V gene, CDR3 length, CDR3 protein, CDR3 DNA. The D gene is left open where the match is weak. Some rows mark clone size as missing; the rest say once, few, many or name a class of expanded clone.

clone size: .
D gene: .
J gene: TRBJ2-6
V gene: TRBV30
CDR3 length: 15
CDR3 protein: CAWSSSLSGANVLTF
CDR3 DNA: TGTGCCTGGAGTTCAAGCCTGTCGGGGGCCAACGTCCTGACTTTC

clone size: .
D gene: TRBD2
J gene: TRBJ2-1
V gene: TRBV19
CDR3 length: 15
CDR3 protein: CASSPGLAGAGEQFF
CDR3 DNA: TGTGCCAGTAGTCCGGGACTAGCGGGAGCCGGTGAGCAGTTCTTC

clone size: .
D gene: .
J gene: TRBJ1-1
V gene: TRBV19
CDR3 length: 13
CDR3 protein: CASSISLNTEAFF
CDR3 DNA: TGTGCCAGTAGTATATCCCTTAACACTGAAGCTTTCTTT

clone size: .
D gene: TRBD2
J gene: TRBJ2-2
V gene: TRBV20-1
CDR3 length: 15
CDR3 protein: CSASTQLGGTGELFF
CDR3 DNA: TGCAGTGCTAGTACCCAACTGGGGGGGACCGGGGAGCTGTTTTTT

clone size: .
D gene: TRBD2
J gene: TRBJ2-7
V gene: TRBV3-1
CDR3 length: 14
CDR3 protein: CASSQTGGSYEQYF
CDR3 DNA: TGTGCCAGCAGCCAGACGGGAGGCTCCTACGAGCAGTACTTC

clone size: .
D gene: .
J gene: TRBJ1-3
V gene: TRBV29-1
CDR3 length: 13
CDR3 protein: CSATGTRPLAIYF
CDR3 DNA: TGCAGCGCAACCGGGACACGCCCTTTGGCCATATATTTT

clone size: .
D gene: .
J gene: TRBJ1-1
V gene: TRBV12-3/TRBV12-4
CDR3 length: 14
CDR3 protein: CASSRVPGNTEAFF
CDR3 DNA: TGTGCCAGCAGTAGAGTACCCGGGAACACTGAAGCTTTCTTT

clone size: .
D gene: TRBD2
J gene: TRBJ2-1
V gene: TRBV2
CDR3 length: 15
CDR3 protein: CASSGGTLGSGGQFF
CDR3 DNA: TGTGCCAGCAGCGGTGGGACCCTGGGCTCGGGAGGGCAGTTCTTC

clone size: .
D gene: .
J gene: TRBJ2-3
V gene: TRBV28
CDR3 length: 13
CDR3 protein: CASRDTGTDTQYF
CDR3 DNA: TGTGCCAGCAGAGATACTGGCACAGATACGCAGTATTTT

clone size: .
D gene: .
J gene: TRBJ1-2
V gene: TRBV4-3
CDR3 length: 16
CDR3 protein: CASSQDRGTVLYGYTF
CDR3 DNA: TGCGCCAGCAGCCAAGATAGGGGTACAGTACTTTATGGCTACACCTTC

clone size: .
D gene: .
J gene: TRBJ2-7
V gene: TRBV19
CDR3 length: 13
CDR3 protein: CASSIFPYYEQYF
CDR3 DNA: TGTGCCAGTAGTATTTTCCCTTACTACGAGCAGTACTTC

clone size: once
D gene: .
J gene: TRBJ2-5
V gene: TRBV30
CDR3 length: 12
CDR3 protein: CAWSVGGETQYF
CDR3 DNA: TGTGCCTGGAGTGTCGGGGGAGAGACCCAGTACTTC

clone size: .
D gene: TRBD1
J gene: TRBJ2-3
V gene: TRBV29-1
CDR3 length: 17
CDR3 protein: CSAGQGPGQRLIDTQYF
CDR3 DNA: TGCAGCGCTGGACAGGGTCCGGGACAACGCTTGATCGATACGCAGTATTTT

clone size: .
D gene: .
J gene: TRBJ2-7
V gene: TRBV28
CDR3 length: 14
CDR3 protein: CASSQGTGLNEQYF
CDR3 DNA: TGTGCCAGCAGTCAGGGCACCGGGCTCAACGAGCAGTACTTC

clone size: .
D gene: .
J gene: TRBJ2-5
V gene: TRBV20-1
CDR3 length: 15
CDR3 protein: CSAPRPRTDQETQYF
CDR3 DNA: TGCAGTGCTCCTCGGCCCCGGACTGATCAAGAGACCCAGTACTTC

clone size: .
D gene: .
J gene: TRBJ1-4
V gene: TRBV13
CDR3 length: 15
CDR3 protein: CASSWGLPTNEKLFF
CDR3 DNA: TGTGCCAGCAGCTGGGGACTGCCAACTAATGAAAAACTGTTTTTT

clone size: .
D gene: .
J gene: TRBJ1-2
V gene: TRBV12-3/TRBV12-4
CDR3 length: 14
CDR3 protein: CASAGSGLTYGYTF
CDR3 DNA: TGTGCCAGCGCTGGCTCGGGACTAACTTATGGCTACACCTTC

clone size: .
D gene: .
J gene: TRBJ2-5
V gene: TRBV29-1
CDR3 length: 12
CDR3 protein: CSSLNTAETQYF
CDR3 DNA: TGCAGCTCCCTAAATACAGCAGAGACCCAGTACTTC

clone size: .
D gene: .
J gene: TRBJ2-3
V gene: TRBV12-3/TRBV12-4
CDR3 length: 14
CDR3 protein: CASSLMGDTDTQYF
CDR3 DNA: TGTGCCAGCAGTCTGATGGGGGACACAGATACGCAGTATTTT